This T cell receptor beta chain was sequenced for a study of Tregs in tolerant kidney transplant recipients. Study-wide findings and caveats: Few patients were studied, so findings need validation in larger groups. Biological reproducibility was not directly addressed, but technical replication error appeared minimal.

Profiling relied on immunoSEQ multiplex PCR, and the TCRdb table lists in-frame clones only, not all of them. The sample table sets out around 32,000 clones. The CDR3 totals 14 residues. CDR1 SGHRS and CDR2 YFSETQ come from the germline V gene. The V end was cut by 4 bases, the J end by 1 base, with 8 bases between. Note on this clone: Its antigen is unknown. Read sequence stops 3 residues before the CDR3 end, and the germline J gene provides the missing end.

Related graft donors supplied nonmyeloablative bone marrow transplants, and mixed chimerism was transient. The sequence was obtained from a human patient who received a combined kidney and bone marrow transplant. Some T cells may have come from the graft donor. The material was CD4+ T cells from blood (PBMCs), obtained 24 months after the transplant. The gene calls are TRBV5-1 and TRBJ2-2; perhaps TRBD1 as D (5 bases). CDR3 sequence reads: CASSMTVNTGELFF. CDR3 bases read: TGCGCCAGCAGCATGACAGTGAACACCGGGGAG.